This is a list of T cell receptor beta chains from one sample in a study of glioma-infiltrating T cells after dendritic cell vaccination. Assay: immunoSEQ multiplex PCR; the TCRdb copy retains only in-frame clones and omits some. The sample holds about 92,000 clones, 80% to 90% seen once. The input for sequencing was blood, taken before dendritic cell vaccination. These receptors originate from a human donor with glioblastoma. The conserved cysteine and the conserved F or W are not part of the CDR3 here. D genes are given only for firm matches. The size field is filled for only some rows; it gives once, few, many or a size class.

size	D	V	J	CDR3
few	-	TRBV19	TRBJ2-1	ASSIYWNEQF
-	TRBD1	TRBV28	TRBJ2-1	ASSLLTGGQGANDEQF
-	TRBD1	TRBV4-1	TRBJ2-7	ASSQGQGHYEQY
-	-	TRBV5-6	TRBJ1-2	ASSGGKIYGYT
-	-	TRBV28	TRBJ1-5	ASSGPEQGNQPQH
-	TRBD1	TRBV2	TRBJ2-6	ASSRRGQGSSGANVLT
-	-	TRBV4-3	TRBJ1-1	ASSQEGQNTEAF
-	-	TRBV5-5	TRBJ2-2	ASSTLSLTGTGELF
-	-	TRBV7-9	TRBJ1-2	ASSLTSGGGYT
-	-	TRBV5-6	TRBJ2-7	ASSPDIRQTYEQY
once	TRBD1	TRBV19	TRBJ1-6	ASSPGTDASPLH
-	-	TRBV10-3	TRBJ2-1	AISDQRTYNEQF
-	TRBD1	TRBV29-1	TRBJ2-5	SVRQGAGETQY
few	-	TRBV19	TRBJ1-1	ASSSNMNTEAF
few	-	TRBV6-6	TRBJ2-7	ASSYGGSYYEQY
once	-	TRBV5-1	TRBJ1-1	ASSLGAFTEAF
once	TRBD2	TRBV9	TRBJ2-5	ASSPSSGPGTQY
-	-	TRBV6-5	TRBJ2-3	ASSQQSTDTQY
-	-	TRBV25-1	TRBJ1-4	ASSELGGEKLF
-	TRBD1	TRBV15	TRBJ1-1	ATSRDRTGWTEAF
-	TRBD1	TRBV19	TRBJ1-5	ASSTEGTGINQPQH
once	-	TRBV4-3	TRBJ2-7	ASSQDLQAYEQY
-	-	TRBV28	TRBJ2-7	ASSLRARYTYEQY
-	TRBD1	TRBV7-8	TRBJ1-1	ASRRTQGSTEAF
once	-	TRBV7-2	TRBJ2-7	ASSFIGIYEQY
-	TRBD2	TRBV7-2	TRBJ2-2	ASSSVAGLNTGELF
-	-	TRBV9	TRBJ1-2	ASSVGGYRSNYGYT
-	TRBD2	TRBV4-2	TRBJ2-1	ASSQDLVVEGTSGIGEQF
-	TRBD2	TRBV2	TRBJ2-1	ASRVGSGRLGNEQF
once	-	TRBV6-4	TRBJ2-1	ASSDSLWADNEQF
-	-	TRBV21-1	TRBJ2-3	ASKGAPGTDTQY
-	-	TRBV5-4	TRBJ1-1	ASSPLGVTEAF
-	TRBD2	TRBV11-2	TRBJ2-1	ASSSTSDREQF
few	-	TRBV4-3	TRBJ1-5	ASSQDRQGSRLLCQPQH
-	TRBD2	TRBV30	TRBJ2-3	AWSLSTSGNLFSRLVADTQY
-	-	TRBV7-9	TRBJ2-7	ASSLGQGGNEQY
-	-	TRBV5-4	TRBJ1-2	ASSPSQNLYGYT
-	-	TRBV5-6	TRBJ2-7	ASSLDRAYEQY
-	-	TRBV6-5	TRBJ2-2	ASSYGYSWKTGELF
few	TRBD2	TRBV6-4	TRBJ2-1	ASSDSAGEYNEQF
-	TRBD2	TRBV29-1	TRBJ2-1	SVTGGYNEQF
once	TRBD1	TRBV6-5	TRBJ1-5	ASSDDRGNQPQH
-	-	TRBV9	TRBJ2-7	ASSPGTANYEQY
-	TRBD1	TRBV4-1	TRBJ1-5	ASSQDWGQGASNQPQH
-	TRBD2	TRBV30	TRBJ2-3	AWSLGTSGKPDTQY
-	-	TRBV28	TRBJ1-1	ASSSSAPEGTEAF
few	TRBD1	TRBV2	TRBJ2-7	ASSERDRGFYEQY